The clone carrying this T cell receptor beta chain was observed a handful of times. Trimming took off 6 bases at V and 2 bases at J, with 9 bases between the two ends. The CDR3 consists of 13 residues. The data stem from a study of metastatic and nonmetastatic thyroid tumors. TCRdb redid the clone calls on the PCR reads using MiXCR. The table lists about 21,000 clones, 27% of them singletons, with over 6% in the top ten. Thyroid surgery had not been preceded by any treatment in any patient. The receptor comes from a female donor with papillary thyroid cancer or a benign thyroid nodule (not recorded which). Some clones in this sample may be carry-over from other donors' samples. The specimen sequenced was blood. The V call is TRBV12-3 or TRBV12-4, the J call TRBJ2-3, with a tentative D call TRBD2 (6 bases). CDR3 sequence (DNA): TGTGCCAGCAGGCGGGGTCACACAGATACGCAGTATTTT. It translates to CASRRGHTDTQYF.